Presented here are 4 T cell receptor beta chains from one specimen sequenced in a study of early T cells in non-severe SARS-CoV-2 infection. MiXCR, run by TCRdb on the 5' RACE reads, gives a single entry per CDR3 protein. The repertoire has tens of thousands of distinct CDR3 sequences, about 12% of them found once; the top ten carry about 2.6%. The sequencing sample was made of whole blood. All receptors come from an adult who was a healthcare worker with PCR-confirmed SARS-CoV-2 infection or an uninfected control (not recorded which).

The chain employs TRBV5-1 and TRBJ1-4; 7 nucleotides agree with TRBD1. The V gene's germline CDR1 is SGHRS and CDR2 YFSETQ. The V gene end was trimmed by 1 base and the J gene end by 6 bases; junction bases not matched to a gene: 15. The CDR3 totals 18 residues. DNA for the CDR3: TGCGCCAGCAGCTTGCGGGACAGTCTTGAGGGAACCCATGAAAAACTGTTTTTT. Its translation: CASSLRDSLEGTHEKLFF.

This clonotype was found many times. The genes are TRBV27 and TRBJ2-6; 8 bases match TRBD2. V lost 2 bases and J lost 0; bases outside the gene matches: 12. The CDR3 covers 20 residues. The germline CDR1 and CDR2 sequences are MNHEY and SMNVEV (reference sequence). The CDR3 DNA is TGTGCCAGCAGTTTACGGTTTCACGTAGCGGGGAACTCTGGGGCCAACGTCCTGACTTTC. Amino acid sequence: CASSLRFHVAGNSGANVLTF. Supplemented by reference TRBV27 and TRBJ2-6, the full variable domain reads EAQVTQNPRYLITVTGKKLTVTCSQNMNHEYMSWYRQDPGLGLRQIYYSMNVEVTDKGDVPEGYKVSRKEKRNFPLILESPSPNQTSLYFCASSLRFHVAGNSGANVLTFGAGSRLTVL.

V gene TRBV7-9 combines with J gene TRBJ2-5; TRBD1 agrees at 10 bases. Unmatched junction bases numbered 6, after V lost 3 bases and J lost 5 bases. This CDR3 comprises 15 residues. Germline V gives CDR1 SEHNR, CDR2 FQNEAQ (reference sequence). The CDR3 DNA is TGTGCCAGCAGCTTGGGACAGGGGAAGATTGAGACCCAGTACTTC. Amino acids: CASSLGQGKIETQYF.

This rearrangement joins TRBV12-5 to TRBJ2-1, with D perhaps given as TRBD1 or TRBD2 (5 bases each). The V end lost 0 bases, the J end lost 7 bases, and 19 bases lay between the germline ends. The V gene's germline CDR1 is LGHNT and CDR2 FRNRAP. This CDR3 is built from 17 residues. The DNA of the CDR3 is TGTGCTAGTGGTTTGGTAACGGGACGGAATAGCGCGAATGAGCAGTTCTTC. Protein: CASGLVTGRNSANEQFF.